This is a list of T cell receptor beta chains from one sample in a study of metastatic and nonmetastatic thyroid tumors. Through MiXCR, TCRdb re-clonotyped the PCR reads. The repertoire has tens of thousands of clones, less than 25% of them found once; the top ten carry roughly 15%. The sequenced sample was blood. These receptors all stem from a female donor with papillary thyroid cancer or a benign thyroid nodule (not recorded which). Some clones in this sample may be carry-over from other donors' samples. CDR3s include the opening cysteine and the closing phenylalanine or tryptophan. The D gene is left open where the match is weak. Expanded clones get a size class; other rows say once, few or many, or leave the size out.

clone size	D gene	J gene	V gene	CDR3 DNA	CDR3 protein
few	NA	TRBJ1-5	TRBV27	TGTGCCAGCAGGGATAGGGCTTGTAGCAATCAGCCCCAGCATTTT	CASRDRACSNQPQHF
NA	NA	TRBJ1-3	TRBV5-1	TGCGCCAGCAGCTTGCCGACAACTCCCGCCACTGGAAACACCATATATTTT	CASSLPTTPATGNTIYF
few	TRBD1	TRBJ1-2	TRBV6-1	TGTGCCAGCAGTGAAATTGGGGAGGGGGCGAACCTCTATGGCTACACCTTC	CASSEIGEGANLYGYTF
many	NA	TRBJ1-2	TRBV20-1	TGCAGTGCTAGGAGGCCTCGGGACCGTGGCTACACCTTC	CSARRPRDRGYTF
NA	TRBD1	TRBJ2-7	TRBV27	TGTGCCAGCAGTCTTAGGGGGCGTGTTGTCCACGAGCAGTACTTC	CASSLRGRVVHEQYF
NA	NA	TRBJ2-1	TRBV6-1	TGTGCCAGCAGTGTGACGTGTATTGATGCCAATAAGCAGTTCTTC	CASSVTCIDANKQFF
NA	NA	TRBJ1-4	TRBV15	TGTGCCACCAGCACCGGTCTCGGAACGGGCTCTGAAAAACTGTTTTTT	CATSTGLGTGSEKLFF
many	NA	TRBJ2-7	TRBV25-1	TGTGCCAGCAGTGAAAGGCTGCGGGAGCAGTACTTC	CASSERLREQYF
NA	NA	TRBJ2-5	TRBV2	TGTGCCACCAGCAGAACCCGACCTCTTAGCGCGATGCCTCAAGAGACCCAGTACTTC	CATSRTRPLSAMPQETQYF
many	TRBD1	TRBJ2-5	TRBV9	TGTGCCAGCAGCGCCCGGACAGGTCACGAGACCCAGTACTTC	CASSARTGHETQYF
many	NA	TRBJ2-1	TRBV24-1	TGTGCCACCAGTGATCCCCGACGGAAGTTCTTC	CATSDPRRKFF
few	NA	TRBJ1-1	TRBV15	TGTGCCACCAGCAAAGACAGGAATGAAGCTTTCTTT	CATSKDRNEAFF
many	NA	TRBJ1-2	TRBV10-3	TGTGCCATCAAAGGGCAGGGGAAGGGATATGGCTACACCTTC	CAIKGQGKGYGYTF
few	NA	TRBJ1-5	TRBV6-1	TGTGCCAGCAGTGCGAGGACGCAGGATCAGCCCCAGCATTTT	CASSARTQDQPQHF
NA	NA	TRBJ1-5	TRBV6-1	TGTGCCAGCAGTGAAAAATCGGCAAATCAGCCCCAGCATTTT	CASSEKSANQPQHF
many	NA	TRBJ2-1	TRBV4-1	TGCGCCAGCAGCCAATACCAGGGTGGGAATGAGCAGTTCTTC	CASSQYQGGNEQFF
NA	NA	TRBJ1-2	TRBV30	TGTGCCTGGAGTGTAAAGGACAGCTTATATGGCTACACCTTC	CAWSVKDSLYGYTF
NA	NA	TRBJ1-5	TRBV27	TGTGCCAGCAGTTTATCGGTCAATCAGCCCCAGCATTTT	CASSLSVNQPQHF
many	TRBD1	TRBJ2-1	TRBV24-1	TGTGCCACCAGTGATTATCGGACAGGGCCGGTGAGCAATGAGCAGTTCTTC	CATSDYRTGPVSNEQFF
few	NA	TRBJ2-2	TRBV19	TGTGCCAGTAACCCTAGCCATGTGGCCGGGGAGCTGTTTTTT	CASNPSHVAGELFF
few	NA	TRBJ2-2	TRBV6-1	TGTGCCAGCTCAGGGAAAACCGGGGAGCTGTTTTTT	CASSGKTGELFF
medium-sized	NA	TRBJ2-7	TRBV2	TGTGCCAGCAGTGAGGGGCAGGAGGCAGAGGAGCAGTACTTC	CASSEGQEAEEQYF
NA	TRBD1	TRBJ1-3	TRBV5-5	TGCGCCAGCGGACCGACAGGGTCTGGAAACACCATATATTTT	CASGPTGSGNTIYF
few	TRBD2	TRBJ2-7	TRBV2	TGTGCCAGCAGTGATGAGGGGGGACTAGCGGGACGGGAGGGCTACGAGCAGTACTTC	CASSDEGGLAGREGYEQYF
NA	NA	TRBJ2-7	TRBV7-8	TGTGCCAGCAGCTTAGGGTTCTTCGGGAAGACGTCCTACGAGCAGTACTTC	CASSLGFFGKTSYEQYF
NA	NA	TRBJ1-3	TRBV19	TGTGCCAGTAGTGCCACCAGAAACACCATATATTTT	CASSATRNTIYF
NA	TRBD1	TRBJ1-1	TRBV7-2	TGTGACAGCAGCCTCGGAGGAGGGGGCTTTGAAGCTTTCTTT	CDSSLGGGGFEAFF
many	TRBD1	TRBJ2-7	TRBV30	TGTGCCTGGAAAGGACAGGGGGCCCGCCGCGAGCAGTACTTC	CAWKGQGARREQYF
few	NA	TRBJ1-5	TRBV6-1	TGTGCCAGCATACCCGGACAGATCAATCAGCCCCAGCATTTT	CASIPGQINQPQHF
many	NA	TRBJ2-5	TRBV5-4	TGTGCCAGCAGCCGTATTGGCCCTCGCGCGGGGGAGACCCAGTACTTC	CASSRIGPRAGETQYF
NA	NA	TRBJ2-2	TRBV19	TGTGCCAGACACCCTTGCGAAAAGGAGGTCGGGGAGCTGTTTTTT	CARHPCEKEVGELFF
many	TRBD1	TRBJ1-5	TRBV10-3	TGTGCCATCAGTACAGGGGGCGGAAGTCAGCCCCAGCATTTT	CAISTGGGSQPQHF
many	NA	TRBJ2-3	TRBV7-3	TGTGCCAGCAGCTTGGGATCGGTTACAGATACGCAGTATTTT	CASSLGSVTDTQYF
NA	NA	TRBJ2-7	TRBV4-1	TGCGCCAGCAGCCAAGAGAATAGGGTCTACTACGAGCAGTACTTC	CASSQENRVYYEQYF
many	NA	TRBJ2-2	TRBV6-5	TGTGCCAGCAGTTACTCGAGGCCATCCTACAGCCGCACCGGGGAGCTGTTTTTT	CASSYSRPSYSRTGELFF
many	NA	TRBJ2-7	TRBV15	TGTGCCACCAGCAGGGGGTTCACAGTGGGGGATCCCTACGAGCAGTACTTC	CATSRGFTVGDPYEQYF
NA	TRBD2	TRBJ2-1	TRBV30	TGTGCCTGGACAGGACTAGCGGACAATGAGCAGTTCTTC	CAWTGLADNEQFF
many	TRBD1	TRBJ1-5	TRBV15	TGTGCCACCAGCAGAGGACAGGGCGGCCTTCAGCCCCAGCATTTT	CATSRGQGGLQPQHF
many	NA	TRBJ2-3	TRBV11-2	TGTGCCAGCAGCTTAGATTTCTGGCGGTTGACTGACACAGATACGCAGTATTTT	CASSLDFWRLTDTDTQYF
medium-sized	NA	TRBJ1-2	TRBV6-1	TGTGCCAGCAGTGAAACGGGAGATGGCTACACCTTC	CASSETGDGYTF
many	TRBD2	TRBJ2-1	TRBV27	TGTGCCAGCAGTTCCCCTCAAAGCGGGATGGGCAATGAGCAGTTCTTC	CASSSPQSGMGNEQFF
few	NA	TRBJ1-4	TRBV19	TGTGAAACCGGGACAACTGCAACTAATGAAAAACTGTTTTTT	CETGTTATNEKLFF
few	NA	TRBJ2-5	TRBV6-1	TGTGCCGGCAGCGATGGCCTAGGAAAGACCCAGTACTTC	CAGSDGLGKTQYF
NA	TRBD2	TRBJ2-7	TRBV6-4	TGTTCCAGCAGTGACTCTAGCGGGGCCCGCTACGAGCAGTACTTC	CSSSDSSGARYEQYF
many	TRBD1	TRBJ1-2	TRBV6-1	TGTGCCAGCAGCTCTACAGGGGGCGGTAATGGCTACACCTTC	CASSSTGGGNGYTF
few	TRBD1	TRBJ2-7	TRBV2	TGTGCCACAACGGGCGACCGGGACAGGGCCTACGAGCAGTACTTC	CATTGDRDRAYEQYF
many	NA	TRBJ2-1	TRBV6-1	TGTGCCAGCGCCGGGCCAACGCTCTACAATGAGCAGTTCTTC	CASAGPTLYNEQFF
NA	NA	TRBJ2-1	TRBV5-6	TGTGCCAGCAGCTTGGGGGACATATCCTACAATGAGCAGTTCTTC	CASSLGDISYNEQFF
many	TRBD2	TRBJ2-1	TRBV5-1	TGCGCCAGCAGCTTAAGCGGGAGGGCGGACGAGCAGTTCTTC	CASSLSGRADEQFF
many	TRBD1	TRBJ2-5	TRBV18	TGTGCCAGCTCACCACCGGTCGGACAGGGGCTGGAGACCCAGTACTTC	CASSPPVGQGLETQYF
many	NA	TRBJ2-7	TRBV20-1	TGCAGTGCTAGAGTGGACGGTGGTAGGTACGAGCAGTACTTC	CSARVDGGRYEQYF
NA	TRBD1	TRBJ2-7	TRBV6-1	TGTGCCAGCAGTGAATATAGGGGGCGCGAAGAGCAGTACTTC	CASSEYRGREEQYF
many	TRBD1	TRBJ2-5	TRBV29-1	TGCAGCGGGGGACAGGGCCTAGAGACCCAGTACTTC	CSGGQGLETQYF
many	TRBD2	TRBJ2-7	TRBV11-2	TGTGCCAGCAGTATAAGACTAGCGGGTTTCAACGAGCAGTACTTC	CASSIRLAGFNEQYF
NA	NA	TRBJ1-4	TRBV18	TGTGCCAGCTCACTAGGGTCAGTCGAAAAACTGTTTTTT	CASSLGSVEKLFF
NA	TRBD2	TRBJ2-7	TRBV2	TGTGCCAGCAGGGCCGGGACTAGCGTCTACGAGCAGTACTTC	CASRAGTSVYEQYF
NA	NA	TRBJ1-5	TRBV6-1	TGTGCCAGCAGTGAGGTTCATCCCCGGCATTTT	CASSEVHPRHF
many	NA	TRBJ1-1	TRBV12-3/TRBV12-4	TGTGCCAGCAGTGCCGGACAAATGAACACTGAAGCTTTCTTT	CASSAGQMNTEAFF